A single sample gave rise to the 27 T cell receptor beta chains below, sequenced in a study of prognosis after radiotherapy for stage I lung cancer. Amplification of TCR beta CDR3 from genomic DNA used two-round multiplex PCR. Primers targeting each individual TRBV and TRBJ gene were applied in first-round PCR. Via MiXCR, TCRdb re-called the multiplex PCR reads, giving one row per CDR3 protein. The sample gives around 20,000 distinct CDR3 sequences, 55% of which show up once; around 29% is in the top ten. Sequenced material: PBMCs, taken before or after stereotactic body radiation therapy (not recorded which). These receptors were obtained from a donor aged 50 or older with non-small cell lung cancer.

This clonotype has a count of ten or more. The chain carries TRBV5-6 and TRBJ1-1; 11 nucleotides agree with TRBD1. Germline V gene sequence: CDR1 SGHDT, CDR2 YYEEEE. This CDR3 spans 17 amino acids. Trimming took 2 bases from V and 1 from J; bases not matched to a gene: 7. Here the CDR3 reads CASSLRTGGVRNTEAFF. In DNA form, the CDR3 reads TGTGCCAGCAGCTTAAGGACAGGGGGCGTAAGGAACACTGAAGCTTTCTTT.

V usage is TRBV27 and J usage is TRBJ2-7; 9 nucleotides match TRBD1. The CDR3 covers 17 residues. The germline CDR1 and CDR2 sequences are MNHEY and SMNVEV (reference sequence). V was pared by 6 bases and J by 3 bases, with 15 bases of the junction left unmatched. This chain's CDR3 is CASSQIQGQGRFYEQYF. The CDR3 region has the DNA TGTGCCAGCAGCCAAATACAGGGACAGGGAAGGTTCTACGAGCAGTACTTC.

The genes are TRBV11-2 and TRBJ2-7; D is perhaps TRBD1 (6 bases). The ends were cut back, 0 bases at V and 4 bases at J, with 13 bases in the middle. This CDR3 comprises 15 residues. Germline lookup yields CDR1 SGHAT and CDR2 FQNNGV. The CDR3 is CASSLEAGQGYEQYF. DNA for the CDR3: TGTGCCAGCAGCTTAGAGGCGGGTCAGGGGTACGAGCAGTACTTC.

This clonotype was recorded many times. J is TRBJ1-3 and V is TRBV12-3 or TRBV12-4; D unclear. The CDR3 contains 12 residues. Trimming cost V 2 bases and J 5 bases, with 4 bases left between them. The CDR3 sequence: CASSLSRNTIYF. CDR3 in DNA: TGTGCCAGCAGTTTAAGTCGAAACACCATATATTTT.

CDR3 loop: CASSLSPGRRYNEQFF. CDR3 sequence (DNA): TGTGCCAGCAGTTTATCCCCCGGGAGGAGATACAATGAGCAGTTCTTC. The rearrangement uses TRBV27 and TRBJ2-1, with 7 positions matching TRBD2. The CDR3 extends over 16 amino acids. The germline V gene has CDR1 MNHEY and CDR2 SMNVEV (reference sequence). V trimming: 0 bases; J trimming: 4 bases; junction bases outside the gene matches: 6.

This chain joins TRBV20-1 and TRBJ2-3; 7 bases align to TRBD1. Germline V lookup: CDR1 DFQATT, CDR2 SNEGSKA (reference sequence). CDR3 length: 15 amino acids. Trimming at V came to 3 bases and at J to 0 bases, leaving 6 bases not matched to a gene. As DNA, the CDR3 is TGCAGTGCTAGTCCCGGGACAGCAAGCACAGATACGCAGTATTTT. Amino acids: CSASPGTASTDTQYF.

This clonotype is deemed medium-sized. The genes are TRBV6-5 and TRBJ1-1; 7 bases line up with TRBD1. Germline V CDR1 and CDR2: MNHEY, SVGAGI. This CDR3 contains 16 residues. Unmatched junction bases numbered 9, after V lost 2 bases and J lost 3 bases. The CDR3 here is CASSYGQAARDTEAFF. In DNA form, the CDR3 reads TGTGCCAGCAGTTACGGACAGGCTGCTCGGGACACTGAAGCTTTCTTT.

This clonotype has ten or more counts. CDR3 bases: TGCAGTGCTCCCTGGCTCTACACAGATACGCAGTATTTT. Translating it yields CSAPWLYTDTQYF. The V gene is TRBV20-1, the J gene TRBJ2-3; no reliable D call. V was trimmed by 5 bases and J by 2 bases, leaving 11 bases between them. CDR3 length: 13 amino acids. The germline CDR1 and CDR2 sequences are DFQATT and SNEGSKA (reference sequence).

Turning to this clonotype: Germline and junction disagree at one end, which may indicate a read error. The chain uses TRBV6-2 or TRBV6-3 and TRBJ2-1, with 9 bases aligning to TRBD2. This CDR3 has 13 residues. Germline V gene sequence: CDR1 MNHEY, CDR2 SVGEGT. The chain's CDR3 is CAISESSGAGQFF. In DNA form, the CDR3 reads TGTGCCATCAGTGAATCTAGCGGGGCGGGGCAGTTCTTC.

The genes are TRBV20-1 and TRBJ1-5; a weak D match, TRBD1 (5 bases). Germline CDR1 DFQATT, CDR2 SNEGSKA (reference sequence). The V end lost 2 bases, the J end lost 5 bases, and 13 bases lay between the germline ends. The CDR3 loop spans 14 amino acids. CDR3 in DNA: TGCAGTGCTAGACCCATCGGGGGATATCAGCCCCAGCATTTT. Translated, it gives CSARPIGGYQPQHF.

CDR3 sequence: CASSFGVSRDTQYF. CDR3 DNA sequence: TGCGCCAGCAGCTTTGGCGTGAGTCGGGATACCCAGTACTTC. The chain uses TRBV5-1 and TRBJ2-5; perhaps TRBD2 as D (5 bases). With 2 bases removed from V and 8 bases from J, the gap between germline ends came to 16 bases. This CDR3 has 14 residues. Germline CDR1 and CDR2: SGHRS and YFSETQ.

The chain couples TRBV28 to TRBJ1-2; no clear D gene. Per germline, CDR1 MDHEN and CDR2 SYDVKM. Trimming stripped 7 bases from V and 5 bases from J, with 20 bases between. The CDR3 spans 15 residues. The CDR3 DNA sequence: TGTGCCAGCATTTCTGCCCCCGTGACATATTATGGCTACACCTTC. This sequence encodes CASISAPVTYYGYTF.

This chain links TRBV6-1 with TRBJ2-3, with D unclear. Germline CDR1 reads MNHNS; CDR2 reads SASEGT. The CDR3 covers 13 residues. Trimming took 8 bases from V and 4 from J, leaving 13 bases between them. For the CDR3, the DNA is TGTGCCAGCGTCTCCTCCGAGGCAGATACGCAGTATTTT. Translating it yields CASVSSEADTQYF.

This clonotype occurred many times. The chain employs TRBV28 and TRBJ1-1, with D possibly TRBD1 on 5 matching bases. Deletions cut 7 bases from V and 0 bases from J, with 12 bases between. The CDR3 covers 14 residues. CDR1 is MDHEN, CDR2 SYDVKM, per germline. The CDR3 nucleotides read TGTGCCAGCAAAATGACAGCCCTGAACACTGAAGCTTTCTTT. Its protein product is CASKMTALNTEAFF.

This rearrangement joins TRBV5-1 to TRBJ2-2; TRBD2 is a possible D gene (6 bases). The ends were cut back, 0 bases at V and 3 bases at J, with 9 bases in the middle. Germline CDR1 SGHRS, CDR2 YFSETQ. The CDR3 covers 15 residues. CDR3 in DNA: TGCGCCAGCAGCTTGGGCCCGGGGGACACCGGGGAGCTGTTTTTT. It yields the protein CASSLGPGDTGELFF. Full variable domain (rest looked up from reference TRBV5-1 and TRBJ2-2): KAGVTQTPRYLIKTRGQQVTLSCSPISGHRSVSWYQQTPGQGLQFLFEYFSETQRNKGNFPGRFSGRQFSNSRSEMNVSTLELGDSALYLCASSLGPGDTGELFFGEGSRLTVL.

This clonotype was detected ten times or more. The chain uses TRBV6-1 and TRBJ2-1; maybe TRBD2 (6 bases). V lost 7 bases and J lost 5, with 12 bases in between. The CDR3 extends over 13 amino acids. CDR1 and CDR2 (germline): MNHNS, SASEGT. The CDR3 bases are TGTGCCAGCAACGGGAGAGTGGACAATGAGCAGTTCTTC. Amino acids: CASNGRVDNEQFF.

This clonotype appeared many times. This CDR3 is CSVATGTADTEAFF. The CDR3 region has the DNA TGCAGCGTTGCGACCGGGACAGCAGACACTGAAGCTTTCTTT. The rearrangement links TRBV29-1 to TRBJ1-1, with 7 bases that match TRBD1. The CDR3 totals 14 residues. After removal of 4 bases from V and 3 bases from J, the junction contained 8 bases not matched to a gene. CDR1 is SQVTM, CDR2 ANQGSEA, per germline.

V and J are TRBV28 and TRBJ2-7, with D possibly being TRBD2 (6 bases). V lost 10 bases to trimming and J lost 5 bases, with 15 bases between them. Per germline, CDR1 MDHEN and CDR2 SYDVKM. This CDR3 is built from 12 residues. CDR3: CATRDFFDEQYF. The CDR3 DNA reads TGTGCCACCCGGGACTTCTTCGACGAGCAGTACTTC.

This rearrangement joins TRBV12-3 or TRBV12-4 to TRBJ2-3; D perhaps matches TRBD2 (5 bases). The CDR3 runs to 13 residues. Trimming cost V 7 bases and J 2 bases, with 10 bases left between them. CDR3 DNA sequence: TGTGCCAGCATTGTGACTAACACAGATACGCAGTATTTT. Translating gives CASIVTNTDTQYF.

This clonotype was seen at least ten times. CDR3 in DNA: TGCGCCAGCAGCCAAGATCCCACTTACCTGTATGAGCAGTTCTTC. This encodes CASSQDPTYLYEQFF. The rearrangement uses TRBV4-1 and TRBJ2-1; the D is unclear. The germline CDR1 and CDR2 sequences are MGHRA and YSYEKL. V lost 0 bases and J lost 8, with 14 bases in between. The CDR3 runs to 15 residues.

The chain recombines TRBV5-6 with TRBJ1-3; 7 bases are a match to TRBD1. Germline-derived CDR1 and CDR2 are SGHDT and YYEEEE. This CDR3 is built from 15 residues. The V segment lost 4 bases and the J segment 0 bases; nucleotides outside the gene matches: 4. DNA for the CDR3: TGTGCCAGCAGCCGCCCAGGGGGCTCTGGAAACACCATATATTTT. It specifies CASSRPGGSGNTIYF.

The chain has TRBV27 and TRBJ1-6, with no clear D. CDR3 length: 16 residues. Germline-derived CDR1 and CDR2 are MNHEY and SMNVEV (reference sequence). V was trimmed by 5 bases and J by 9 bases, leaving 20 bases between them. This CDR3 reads CASSPSGSAIGSPLHF. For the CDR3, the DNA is TGTGCCAGCAGTCCCTCGGGGAGCGCAATTGGTTCACCCCTCCACTTT.

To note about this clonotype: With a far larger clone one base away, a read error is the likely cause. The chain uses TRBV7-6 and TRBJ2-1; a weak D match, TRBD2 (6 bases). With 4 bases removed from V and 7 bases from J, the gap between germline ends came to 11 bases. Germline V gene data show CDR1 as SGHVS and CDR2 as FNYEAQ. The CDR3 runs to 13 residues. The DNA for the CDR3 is TGTGCCAGCAGCTCCTGGGAGGAAAATGAGCAGTTCTTC. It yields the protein CASSSWEENEQFF.

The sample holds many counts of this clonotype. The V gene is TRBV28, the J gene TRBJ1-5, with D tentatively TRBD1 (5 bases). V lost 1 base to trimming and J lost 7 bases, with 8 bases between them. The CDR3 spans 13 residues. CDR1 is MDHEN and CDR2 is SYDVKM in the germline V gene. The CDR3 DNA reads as TGTGCCAGCAGTTTATACGGGACCCAGCCCCAGCATTTT. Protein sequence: CASSLYGTQPQHF.

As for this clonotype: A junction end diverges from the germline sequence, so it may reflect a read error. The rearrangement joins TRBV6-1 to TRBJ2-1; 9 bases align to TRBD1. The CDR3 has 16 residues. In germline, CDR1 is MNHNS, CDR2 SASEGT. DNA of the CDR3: TGTGCCAGCATCCCCATCCCCGGACAGGGGCGGGATGATCAGTTCTTC. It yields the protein CASIPIPGQGRDDQFF.

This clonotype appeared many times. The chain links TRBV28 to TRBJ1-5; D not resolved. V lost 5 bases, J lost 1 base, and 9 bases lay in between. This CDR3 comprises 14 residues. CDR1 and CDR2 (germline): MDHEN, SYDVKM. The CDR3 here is CASSGPLSNQPQHF. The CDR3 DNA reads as TGTGCCAGCAGTGGCCCCCTAAGCAATCAGCCCCAGCATTTT.

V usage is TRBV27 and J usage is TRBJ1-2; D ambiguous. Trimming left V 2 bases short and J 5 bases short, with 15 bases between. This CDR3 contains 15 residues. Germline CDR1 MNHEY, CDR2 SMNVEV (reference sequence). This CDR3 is CASSLVPVGPYGYTF. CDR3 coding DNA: TGTGCCAGCAGTTTAGTACCAGTCGGACCTTATGGCTACACCTTC.